Listed here are 24 T cell receptor beta chains from one sample, sequenced in a study of blood T cell repertoires in COVID-19. Clones were read by immunoSEQ multiplex PCR, and TCRdb kept only the in-frame ones, dropping some. The sample records roughly 97,000 clones, more than 75% being singletons. The sample taken for sequencing was peripheral blood. The receptors shown here come from a human donor in a cohort sampled during active COVID-19.

The J gene is TRBJ2-7, the V gene TRBV11-2, with TRBD2 as a possible D gene (5 bases). The CDR3 totals 14 residues. The ends were cut back, 1 base at V and 1 base at J, with 8 bases in the middle. Germline V gives CDR1 SGHAT, CDR2 FQNNGV. Here the CDR3 reads CASSLGGRSYEQYF. CDR3 coding DNA: TGTGCCAGCAGCTTAGGAGGGCGATCCTACGAGCAGTACTTC.

V usage is TRBV25-1 and J usage is TRBJ2-3; 10 nucleotides align to TRBD2. The V gene end was trimmed by 5 bases and the J gene end by 7 bases; junction bases not matched to a gene: 6. Germline V gene lookup returns CDR1 MGHDK and CDR2 SYGVNS. The CDR3 sequence is 14 residues long. The CDR3 DNA reads as TGTGCCAGCAGTCTAGCGGGAGATATAAATACGCAGTATTTT. Protein product: CASSLAGDINTQYF.

The rearrangement joins TRBV3-1 (or the pseudogene TRBV3-2) to TRBJ1-4; D may be TRBD1 (6 bases). V shed 5 bases and J shed 3 bases, with 10 bases lying between them. There are 14 residues in the CDR3. Per germline, CDR1 LGHDT and CDR2 YNNKEL (reference sequence). The CDR3 region has the DNA TGTGCCAGCAGCTTACAGGGACCTAATGAAAAACTGTTTTTT. Amino acid sequence: CASSLQGPNEKLFF.

The genes are TRBV28 and TRBJ2-4; 9 bases fit TRBD1. Germline assignment: CDR1 MDHEN and CDR2 SYDVKM. V lost 7 bases to trimming and J lost 2 bases; unmatched junction nucleotides: 24. The CDR3 contains 21 residues. CDR3 DNA: TGTGCCAGCAAACCAAGGGGACAGGGAATCTCTAATAGGGGTTCCAAAAACATTCAGTACTTC. Translation gives CASKPRGQGISNRGSKNIQYF.

The table lists this clone with a few counts. This chain connects TRBV6-6 to TRBJ2-1, with D perhaps matching TRBD2 (5 bases). Germline V lookup: CDR1 MNHNY, CDR2 SVGAGI (reference sequence). Trimming cost V 9 bases and J 5 bases, with 20 bases left between them. The CDR3 is 15 amino acids. The CDR3 DNA is TGTGCCAGTCACGGGGTAACTGGAGTAAACAATGAGCAGTTCTTC. Encoded protein: CASHGVTGVNNEQFF.

The chain has TRBV7-2 and TRBJ2-2; D uncertain. Germline CDR1 reads SGHTA; CDR2 reads FQGNSA. V lost 1 base and J 1 base, leaving 7 bases between the germline ends. This CDR3 comprises 15 residues. DNA of the CDR3: TGTGCCAGCAGCTTAGTTCCCCAGAACACCGGGGAGCTGTTTTTT. Translated: CASSLVPQNTGELFF.

This clone was recorded once. The chain carries TRBV5-1 and TRBJ2-5; D is uncertain. This CDR3 has 16 amino acids. Trimming cost V 0 bases and J 5 bases, with 17 bases left between them. Germline V lookup: CDR1 SGHRS, CDR2 YFSETQ. Here the CDR3 reads CASSLAGQALQETQYF. CDR3 nucleotide sequence: TGCGCCAGCAGCTTGGCCGGCCAGGCCCTACAGGAGACCCAGTACTTC. Together with reference TRBV5-1 and TRBJ2-5, the CDR3 gives the full variable domain: KAGVTQTPRYLIKTRGQQVTLSCSPISGHRSVSWYQQTPGQGLQFLFEYFSETQRNKGNFPGRFSGRQFSNSRSEMNVSTLELGDSALYLCASSLAGQALQETQYFGPGTRLLVL.

This chain uses TRBV28 with TRBJ1-2, with D possibly being TRBD1 (5 bases). V dropped 2 bases and J dropped 13 bases, with 20 bases sitting between them. Germline V CDR1 and CDR2: MDHEN, SYDVKM. There are 14 residues in the CDR3. CDR3 residues: CASSLGGTTSTSTF. The CDR3 DNA reads TGTGCCAGCAGTTTAGGGGGGACCACCTCGACTAGCACCTTC.

The genes are TRBV28 and TRBJ2-3; 8 nucleotides agree with TRBD1. Germline V lookup: CDR1 MDHEN, CDR2 SYDVKM. CDR3 length: 15 residues. Trimming removed 3 bases from V and 4 bases from J; junction bases left unmatched: 6. For the CDR3, the DNA is TGTGCCAGCAGTTTCAGGGGGCTCAGTGCAGATACGCAGTATTTT. Translated: CASSFRGLSADTQYF. The entire variable domain, with the rest obtained from reference TRBV28 and TRBJ2-3, is as follows: DVKVTQSSRYLVKRTGEKVFLECVQDMDHENMFWYRQDPGLGLRLIYFSYDVKMKEKGDIPEGYSVSREKKERFSLILESASTNQTSMYLCASSFRGLSADTQYFGPGTRLTVL.

This chain connects TRBV2 to TRBJ2-1; TRBD2 agrees at 8 bases. J gave up 3 bases and V 5 bases, and 6 bases lay outside the gene matches. This CDR3 region has 15 residues. Germline loops: CDR1 SNHLY, CDR2 FYNNEI. This CDR3 reads CASSLSGRSYNEQFF. Here the CDR3 DNA reads TGTGCCAGCAGTCTAAGCGGGAGAAGCTACAATGAGCAGTTCTTC.

The rearrangement uses TRBV28 and TRBJ2-1; D gene uncertain. The ends were cut back, 4 bases at V and 3 bases at J, with 13 bases in the middle. Germline CDR1 MDHEN, CDR2 SYDVKM. The CDR3 has 15 amino acids. CDR3 protein: CASSYQRGVYNEQFF. DNA of the CDR3: TGTGCCAGCAGTTATCAGAGAGGTGTCTACAATGAGCAGTTCTTC.

This chain links TRBV9 with TRBJ2-3, with TRBD2 identical over 15 bases. The CDR3 covers 16 residues. Germline CDR1 is SGDLS and CDR2 is YYNGEE. The junction had 6 bases not matched to a gene; V was cut back by 4 bases and J by 6 bases. The CDR3 bases are TGTGCCAGCAGCCTCAGGACTAGCGGGAGGGTGGATACGCAGTATTTT. Translating gives CASSLRTSGRVDTQYF.

The chain joins TRBV28 to TRBJ2-5; the match to TRBD1 covers 7 bases. This CDR3 comprises 13 residues. In germline, CDR1 is MDHEN, CDR2 SYDVKM. V lost 3 bases and J lost 2; bases outside the gene matches: 0. CDR3 residues: CASSLGQQETQYF. The CDR3 DNA is TGTGCCAGCAGTTTGGGACAGCAAGAGACCCAGTACTTC.

V and J are TRBV5-1 and TRBJ2-3, with 7 nucleotides matching TRBD1. The CDR3 is 15 amino acids. From germline, CDR1 is SGHRS and CDR2 YFSETQ. V gave up 3 bases and J gave up 2 bases; unmatched junction bases: 6. CDR3 coding DNA: TGCGCCAGCAGCTCCGACGGACAGGACACAGATACGCAGTATTTT. It specifies CASSSDGQDTDTQYF.

This sequence joins TRBV5-6 and TRBJ2-3; a weak D match, TRBD2 (5 bases). This CDR3 is 15 amino acids long. Germline V lookup: CDR1 SGHDT, CDR2 YYEEEE. The V end lost 4 bases, the J end lost 3 bases, and 15 bases lay between the germline ends. The CDR3 DNA reads as TGTGCCAGCAGCCCAAGGCGAGGCGGGACAGATACGCAGTATTTT. Translated, it gives CASSPRRGGTDTQYF. Using reference TRBV5-6 and TRBJ2-3 for the parts outside the CDR3, the full variable domain is DAGVTQSPTHLIKTRGQQVTLRCSPKSGHDTVSWYQQALGQGPQFIFQYYEEEERQRGNFPDRFSGHQFPNYSSELNVNALLLGDSALYLCASSPRRGGTDTQYFGPGTRLTVL.

The CDR3 nucleotides are TGTGCCAGCAGCGAGCAGGGTGTCGAGCAGTACTTC. This translates into CASSEQGVEQYF. The chain has TRBV6-2 or TRBV6-3 and TRBJ2-7; D is possibly TRBD1 (5 bases). Germline V gives CDR1 MNHEY, CDR2 SVGEGT. The V gene lost 6 bases and the J gene lost 6 bases, with 12 bases spanning the gap. This CDR3 has 12 amino acids.

The chain carries TRBV18 and TRBJ1-2; D is unclear. Germline V gene data show CDR1 as KGHSH and CDR2 as LQKENI. The V gene lost 2 bases and the J gene lost 7 bases, with 11 bases spanning the gap. This CDR3 is 13 amino acids long. CDR3 bases: TGTGCCAGCTCACCATCCCAGGTTCCTGGCTACACCTTC. It is translated as CASSPSQVPGYTF.

The chain uses TRBV11-3 and TRBJ1-1; D might be TRBD1 (5 bases). The CDR3 spans 13 residues. The V gene lost 3 bases and the J gene lost 5 bases, with 10 bases spanning the gap. Germline V lookup: CDR1 SGHNT, CDR2 YENEEA. Written as DNA, the CDR3 is TGTGCCAGCAGCTTTCAGGGAACAACTGAAGCTTTCTTT. It specifies CASSFQGTTEAFF. Combining the CDR3 with reference TRBV11-3 and TRBJ1-1 gives the whole variable domain EAGVVQSPRYKIIEKKQPVAFWCNPISGHNTLYWYLQNLGQGPELLIRYENEEAVDDSQLPKDRFSAERLKGVDSTLKIQPAELGDSAVYLCASSFQGTTEAFFGQGTRLTVV.

This sequence joins TRBV25-1 and TRBJ2-7, with a weak D call TRBD1 (5 bases). The germline V gene has CDR1 MGHDK and CDR2 SYGVNS. The CDR3 covers 13 residues. Trimming stripped 8 bases from V and 1 base from J, with 12 bases between. The CDR3 DNA reads as TGTGCCAGCTGGGATGACAGATCCTACGAGCAGTACTTC. Translated, it gives CASWDDRSYEQYF.

The chain joins TRBV6-6 to TRBJ2-4; possibly TRBD2 for D (7 bases). Germline lookup yields CDR1 MNHNY and CDR2 SVGAGI (reference sequence). CDR3 length equals 13 residues. V lost 7 bases, J lost 7 bases, and 14 bases lay in between. Written as DNA, the CDR3 is TGTGCCAGCACTCGGGGGCGGGGGAACATTCAGTACTTC. This encodes CASTRGRGNIQYF.

The chain recombines TRBV5-4 with TRBJ2-1, with a possible D match to TRBD1 (6 bases). The CDR3 spans 15 residues. Looked up from germline, CDR1 is SGHNT and CDR2 is YYREEE (reference sequence). Trimming cost V 4 bases and J 1 base, with 12 bases left between them. The CDR3 sequence is CASSREGQSYNEQFF. In DNA, the CDR3 is TGTGCCAGCAGCCGCGAAGGACAGTCCTACAATGAGCAGTTCTTC.

This clone was recorded only once. The V call is TRBV14, the J call TRBJ2-7, with D hard to call. Trimming removed 6 bases at V and 6 bases at J, with 9 bases between. CDR1 is SGHDN, CDR2 FVKESK, per germline. CDR3 size: 11 residues. The CDR3 nucleotides read TGTGCCAGCAGAGCGACGACCGAGCAGTACTTC. Amino acids: CASRATTEQYF.

This chain connects TRBV6-5 to TRBJ2-1; 8 bases are a match to TRBD2. The V and J ends lost 2 bases and 3 bases, in that order; junction bases with no gene match: 6. This CDR3 is built from 16 residues. CDR1 and CDR2 (germline): MNHEY, SVGAGI. For the CDR3, the DNA is TGTGCCAGCAGTTACGTCGCTAGCGGGCTCTACAATGAGCAGTTCTTC. This gives the protein CASSYVASGLYNEQFF.

The genes are TRBV21-1 and TRBJ2-6; the table names TRBD1, a call not compared with the DNA. TRBV21-1 is marked as a pseudogene. This CDR3 is built from 17 residues. The CDR3 bases are TGTGCCAGCAGCAACCCCGGGACAGGGGTAGGGGCCAACGTCCTGACTTTC. It yields the protein CASSNPGTGVGANVLTF.